This T cell receptor beta chain was sequenced in a study of blood T cell repertoires in COVID-19. In the authors' workflow: It was from reference gene primer amplification that nucleated cell counts were estimated. The assay was immunoSEQ multiplex PCR, and TCRdb's table has in-frame clones only and misses some. Clone size and V and J calls were adopted from that table, with D and trimming inferred from the DNA. The sample carries hundreds of thousands of clones, 87% recorded once. There are 14 residues in the CDR3. Trimming took 3 bases from V and 6 from J, leaving 14 bases between them. CDR1 is MNHEY and CDR2 is SMNVEV in the germline V gene (reference sequence).

The sample comprised peripheral blood. V is TRBV27 and J is TRBJ1-2; D not certain. The TCR comes from a man younger than 30 with active or convalescent COVID-19. The CDR3 DNA is TGTGCCAGCAGTTTTAGCGTAAGATCGCATGGCTACACCTTC. Its protein is CASSFSVRSHGYTF.